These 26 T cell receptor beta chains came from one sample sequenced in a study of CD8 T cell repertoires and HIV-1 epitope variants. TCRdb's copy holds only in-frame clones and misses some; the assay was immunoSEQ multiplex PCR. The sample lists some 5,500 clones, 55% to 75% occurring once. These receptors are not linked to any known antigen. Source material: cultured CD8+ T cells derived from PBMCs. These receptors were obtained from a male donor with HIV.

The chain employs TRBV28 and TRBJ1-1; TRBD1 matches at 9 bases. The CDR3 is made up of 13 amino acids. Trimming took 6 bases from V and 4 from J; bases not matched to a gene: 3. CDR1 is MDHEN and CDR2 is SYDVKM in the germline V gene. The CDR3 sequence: CASSLGQGTEAFF. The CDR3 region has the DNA TGTGCCAGCAGCTTGGGACAGGGCACTGAAGCTTTCTTT.

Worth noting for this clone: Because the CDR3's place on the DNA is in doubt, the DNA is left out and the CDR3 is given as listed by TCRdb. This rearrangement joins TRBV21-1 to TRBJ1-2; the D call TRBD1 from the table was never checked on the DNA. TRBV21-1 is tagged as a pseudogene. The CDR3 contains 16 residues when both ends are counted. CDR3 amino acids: CARIFASGTGRYGYTF.

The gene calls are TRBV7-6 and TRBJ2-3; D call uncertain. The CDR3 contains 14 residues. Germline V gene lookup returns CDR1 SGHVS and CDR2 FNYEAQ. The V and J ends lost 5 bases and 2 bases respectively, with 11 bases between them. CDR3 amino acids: CASSEDTDTDTQYF. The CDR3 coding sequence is TGTGCCAGCAGCGAAGACACTGACACAGATACGCAGTATTTT. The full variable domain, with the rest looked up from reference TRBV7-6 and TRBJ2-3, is GAGVSQSPRYKVTKRGQDVALRCDPISGHVSLYWYRQALGQGPEFLTYFNYEAQQDKSGLPNDRFSAERPEGSISTLTIQRTEQRDSAMYRCASSEDTDTDTQYFGPGTRLTVL.

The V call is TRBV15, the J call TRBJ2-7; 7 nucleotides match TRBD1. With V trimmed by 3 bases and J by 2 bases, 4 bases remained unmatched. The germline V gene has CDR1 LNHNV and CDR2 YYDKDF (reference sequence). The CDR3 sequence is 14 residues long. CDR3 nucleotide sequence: TGTGCCACCAGCAGCCCCGGGACAGCCTACGAGCAGTACTTC. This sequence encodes CATSSPGTAYEQYF. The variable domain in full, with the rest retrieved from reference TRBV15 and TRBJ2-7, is DAMVIQNPRYQVTQFGKPVTLSCSQTLNHNVMYWYQQKSSQAPKLLFHYYDKDFNNEADTPDNFQSRRPNTSFCFLDIRSPGLGDTAMYLCATSSPGTAYEQYFGPGTRLTVT.

CDR3 loop: CASSQLGQGEQYF. In DNA, the CDR3 is TGTGCCAGCAGTCAACTGGGACAGGGGGAGCAGTACTTC. The rearrangement links TRBV27 to TRBJ2-7, with 10 bases lining up with TRBD1. The CDR3 loop spans 13 amino acids. After removal of 5 bases from V and 7 bases from J, the junction contained 5 bases not matched to a gene. Germline V lookup: CDR1 MNHEY, CDR2 SMNVEV (reference sequence).

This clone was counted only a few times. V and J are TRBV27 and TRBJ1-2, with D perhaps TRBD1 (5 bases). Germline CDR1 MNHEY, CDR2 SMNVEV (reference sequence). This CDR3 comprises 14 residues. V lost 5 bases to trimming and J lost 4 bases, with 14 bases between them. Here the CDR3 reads CASSRGPDSYGYTF. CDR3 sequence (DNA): TGTGCCAGCAGTAGGGGCCCCGACAGCTATGGCTACACCTTC.

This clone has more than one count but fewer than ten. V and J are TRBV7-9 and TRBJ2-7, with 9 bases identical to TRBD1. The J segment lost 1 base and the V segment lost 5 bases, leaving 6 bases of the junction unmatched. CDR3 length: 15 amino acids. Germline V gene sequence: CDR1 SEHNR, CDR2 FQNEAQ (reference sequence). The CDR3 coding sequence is TGTGCCAGCAGCGTCCGCGACAGGGGGTCCTACGAGCAGTACTTC. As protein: CASSVRDRGSYEQYF.

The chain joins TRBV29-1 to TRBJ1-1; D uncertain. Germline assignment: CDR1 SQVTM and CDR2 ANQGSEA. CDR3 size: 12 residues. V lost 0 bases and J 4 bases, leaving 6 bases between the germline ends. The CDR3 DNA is TGCAGCGTTGAAGATCCTAGCACTGAAGCTTTCTTT. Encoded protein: CSVEDPSTEAFF.

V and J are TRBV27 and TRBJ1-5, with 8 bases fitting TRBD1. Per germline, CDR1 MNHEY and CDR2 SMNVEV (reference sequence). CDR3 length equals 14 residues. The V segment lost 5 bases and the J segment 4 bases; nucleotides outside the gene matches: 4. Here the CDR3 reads CASSLQGGNQPQHF. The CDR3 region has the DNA TGTGCCAGCAGTCTACAGGGGGGGAATCAGCCCCAGCATTTT.

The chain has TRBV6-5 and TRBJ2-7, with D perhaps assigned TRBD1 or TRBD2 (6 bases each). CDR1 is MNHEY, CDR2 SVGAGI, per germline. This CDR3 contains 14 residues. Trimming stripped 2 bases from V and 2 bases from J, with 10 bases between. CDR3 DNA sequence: TGTGCCAGCAGTTACAGGGGGGCACCCTACGAGCAGTACTTC. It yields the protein CASSYRGAPYEQYF.

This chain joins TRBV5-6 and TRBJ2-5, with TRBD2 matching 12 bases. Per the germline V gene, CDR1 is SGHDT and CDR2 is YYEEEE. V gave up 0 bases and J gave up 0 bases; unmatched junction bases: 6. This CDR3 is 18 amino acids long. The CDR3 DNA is TGTGCCAGCAGCTTGGGACTAGCGGGGGTCTCGTACCAAGAGACCCAGTACTTC. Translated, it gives CASSLGLAGVSYQETQYF.

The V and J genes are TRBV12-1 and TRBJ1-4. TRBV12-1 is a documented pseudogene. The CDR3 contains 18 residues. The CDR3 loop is CASSFGGPNPATNEKLFF. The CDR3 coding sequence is TGTGCCAGCAGCTTTGGCGGACCGAACCCAGCAACTAATGAAAAACTGTTTTTT.

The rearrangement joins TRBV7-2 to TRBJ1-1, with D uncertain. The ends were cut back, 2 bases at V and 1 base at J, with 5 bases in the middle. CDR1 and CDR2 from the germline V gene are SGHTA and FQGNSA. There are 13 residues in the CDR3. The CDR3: CASSLWGNTEAFF. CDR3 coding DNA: TGTGCCAGCAGCTTATGGGGGAACACTGAAGCTTTCTTT.

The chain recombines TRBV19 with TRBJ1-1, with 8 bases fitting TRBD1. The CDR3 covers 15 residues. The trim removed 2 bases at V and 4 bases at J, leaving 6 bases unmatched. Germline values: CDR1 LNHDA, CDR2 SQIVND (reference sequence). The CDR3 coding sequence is TGTGCCAGTAGTATAACCGGACAGGGCGGCACTGAAGCTTTCTTT. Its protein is CASSITGQGGTEAFF. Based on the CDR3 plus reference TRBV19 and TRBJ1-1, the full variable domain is DGGITQSPKYLFRKEGQNVTLSCEQNLNHDAMYWYRQDPGQGLRLIYYSQIVNDFQKGDIAEGYSVSREKKESFPLTVTSAQKNPTAFYLCASSITGQGGTEAFFGQGTRLTVV.

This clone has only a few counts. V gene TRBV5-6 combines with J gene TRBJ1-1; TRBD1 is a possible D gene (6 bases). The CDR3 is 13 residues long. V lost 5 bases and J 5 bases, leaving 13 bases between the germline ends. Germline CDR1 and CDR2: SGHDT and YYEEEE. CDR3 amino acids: CASREQGGTEAFF. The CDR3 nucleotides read TGTGCCAGCAGGGAGCAAGGGGGTACTGAAGCTTTCTTT.

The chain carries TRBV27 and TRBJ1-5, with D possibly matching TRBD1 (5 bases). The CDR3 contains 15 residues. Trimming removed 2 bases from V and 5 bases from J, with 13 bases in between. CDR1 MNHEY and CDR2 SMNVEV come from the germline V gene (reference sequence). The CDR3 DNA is TGTGCCAGCAGTTTACCCCCGGTCAGGGATCAGCCCCAGCATTTT. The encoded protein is CASSLPPVRDQPQHF.

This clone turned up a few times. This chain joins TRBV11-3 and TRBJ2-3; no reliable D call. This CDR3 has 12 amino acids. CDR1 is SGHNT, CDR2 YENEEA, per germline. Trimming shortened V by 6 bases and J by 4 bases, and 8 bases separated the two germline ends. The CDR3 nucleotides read TGTGCCAGCAGTTTCCGAGCAGATACGCAGTATTTT. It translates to CASSFRADTQYF.

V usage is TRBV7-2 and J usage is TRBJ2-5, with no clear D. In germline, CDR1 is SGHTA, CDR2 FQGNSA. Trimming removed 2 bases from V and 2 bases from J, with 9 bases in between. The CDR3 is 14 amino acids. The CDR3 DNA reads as TGTGCCAGCAGCTTATCGCTGGGGCAAGAGACCCAGTACTTC. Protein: CASSLSLGQETQYF.

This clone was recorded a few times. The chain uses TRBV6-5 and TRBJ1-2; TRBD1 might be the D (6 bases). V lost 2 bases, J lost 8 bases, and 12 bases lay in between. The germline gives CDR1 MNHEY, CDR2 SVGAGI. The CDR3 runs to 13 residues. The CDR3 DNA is TGTGCCAGCAGTTACGGGGGGGGCGGAGGCTACACCTTC. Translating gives CASSYGGGGGYTF.

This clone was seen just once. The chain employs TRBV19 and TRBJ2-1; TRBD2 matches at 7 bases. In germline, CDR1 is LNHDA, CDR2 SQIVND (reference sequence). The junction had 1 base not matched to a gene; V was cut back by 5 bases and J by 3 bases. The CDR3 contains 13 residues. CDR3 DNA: TGTGCCAGTAGTTTAGCGGGCTACAATGAGCAGTTCTTC. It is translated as CASSLAGYNEQFF.

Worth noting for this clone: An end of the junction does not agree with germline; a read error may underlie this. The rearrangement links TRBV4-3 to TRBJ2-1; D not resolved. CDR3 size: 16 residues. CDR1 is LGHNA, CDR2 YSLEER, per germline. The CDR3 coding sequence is TGCACCAGCAGCCAAGATGCGCGGTCTGGGCTCGGTGAGCAGTTCTTC. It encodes CTSSQDARSGLGEQFF.

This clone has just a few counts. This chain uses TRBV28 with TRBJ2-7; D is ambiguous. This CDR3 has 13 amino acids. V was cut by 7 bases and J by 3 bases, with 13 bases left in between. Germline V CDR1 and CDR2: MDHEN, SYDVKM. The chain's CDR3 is CASNPMGLYEQYF. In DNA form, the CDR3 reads TGTGCCAGCAATCCGATGGGCCTCTACGAGCAGTACTTC. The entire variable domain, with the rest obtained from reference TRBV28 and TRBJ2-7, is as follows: DVKVTQSSRYLVKRTGEKVFLECVQDMDHENMFWYRQDPGLGLRLIYFSYDVKMKEKGDIPEGYSVSREKKERFSLILESASTNQTSMYLCASNPMGLYEQYFGPGTRLTVT.

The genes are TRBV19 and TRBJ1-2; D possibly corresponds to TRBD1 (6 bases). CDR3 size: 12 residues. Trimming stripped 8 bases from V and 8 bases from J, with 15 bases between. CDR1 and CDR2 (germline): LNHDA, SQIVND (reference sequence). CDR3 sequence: CASGAQGRGYTF. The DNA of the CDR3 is TGTGCCAGTGGGGCCCAGGGGAGAGGCTACACCTTC.

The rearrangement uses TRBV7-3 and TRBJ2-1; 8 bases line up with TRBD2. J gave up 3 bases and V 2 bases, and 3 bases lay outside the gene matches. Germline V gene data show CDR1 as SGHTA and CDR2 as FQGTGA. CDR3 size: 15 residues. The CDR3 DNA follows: TGTGCCAGCAGCTTATCGGGGGGGTTCTACAATGAGCAGTTCTTC. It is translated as CASSLSGGFYNEQFF.

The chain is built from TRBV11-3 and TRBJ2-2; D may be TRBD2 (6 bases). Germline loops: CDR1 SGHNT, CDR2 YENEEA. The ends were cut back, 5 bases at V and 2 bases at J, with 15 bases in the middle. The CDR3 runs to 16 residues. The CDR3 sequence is CASSPPGGDNTGELFF. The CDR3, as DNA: TGTGCCAGCAGCCCTCCTGGCGGGGATAACACCGGGGAGCTGTTTTTT. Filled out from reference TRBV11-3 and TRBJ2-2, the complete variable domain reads EAGVVQSPRYKIIEKKQPVAFWCNPISGHNTLYWYLQNLGQGPELLIRYENEEAVDDSQLPKDRFSAERLKGVDSTLKIQPAELGDSAVYLCASSPPGGDNTGELFFGEGSRLTVL.

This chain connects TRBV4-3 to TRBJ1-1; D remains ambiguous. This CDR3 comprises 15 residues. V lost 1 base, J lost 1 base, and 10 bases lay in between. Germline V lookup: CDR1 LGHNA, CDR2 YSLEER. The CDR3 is CASSQGVISNTEAFF. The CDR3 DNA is TGCGCCAGCAGCCAAGGGGTTATCTCGAACACTGAAGCTTTCTTT.